These 24 T cell receptor beta chains came from one sample sequenced in a study of blood T cells in healthy people across ages. Primed by a sample-barcoded 5' primer and a J-beta primer mix, a second PCR proceeded for about 7 to 11 cycles. TCRdb re-analysed the 5' RACE reads in MiXCR, keeping a single row per CDR3 protein. In the table there are some 1.5 million distinct CDR3 sequences, over 25% of which are singletons. What was sequenced was blood. The receptor set was obtained from a woman aged 30 to 39 in good health.

This clonotype was counted at least ten times. This sequence joins TRBV29-1 and TRBJ2-1, with TRBD2 matching 11 bases. V was pared by 2 bases and J by 2 bases, with 5 bases of the junction left unmatched. CDR3 size: 16 residues. Germline V gene data show CDR1 as SQVTM and CDR2 as ANQGSEA. CDR3 loop: CSVESSGRAPYNEQFF. In DNA, the CDR3 is TGCAGCGTTGAAAGTAGCGGGAGGGCCCCCTACAATGAGCAGTTCTTC.

The chain joins TRBV29-1 to TRBJ2-3; 10 positions match TRBD1. CDR3 length equals 13 residues. Germline V CDR1 and CDR2: SQVTM, ANQGSEA. V lost 6 bases, J lost 3 bases, and 3 bases stayed unmatched. In nucleotides, the CDR3 is TGCAGCGTGGACAGGGGGAGGACAGATACGCAGTATTTT. As protein: CSVDRGRTDTQYF.

Many counts were recorded for this clonotype. The chain joins TRBV4-1 to TRBJ2-5; 8 bases are shared with TRBD1. The CDR3 runs 15 residues. Losses at the gene ends were 0 bases for V and 5 bases for J; bases not matched to a gene: 5. CDR1 is MGHRA, CDR2 YSYEKL, per germline. Here the CDR3 reads CASSQDGQGEETQYF. The CDR3 DNA reads TGCGCCAGCAGCCAAGATGGACAGGGAGAGGAGACCCAGTACTTC.

This clonotype turned up a few times. The chain carries TRBV2 and TRBJ2-1, with 7 bases that match TRBD2. In germline, CDR1 is SNHLY, CDR2 FYNNEI. The V gene end was trimmed by 7 bases and the J gene end by 8 bases; junction bases not matched to a gene: 11. The CDR3 contains 14 residues. DNA for the CDR3: TGTGCCAGCAATATCATTGGGGCGGGGGATGAGCAGTTCTTC. Its protein product is CASNIIGAGDEQFF.

This clonotype was detected only a few times. This rearrangement joins TRBV7-7 to TRBJ2-2; D gene uncertain. Germline CDR1 reads SSHAT; CDR2 reads FNYEAQ (reference sequence). V was shortened by 2 bases and J by 6 bases, with 7 bases between the two germline ends. The CDR3 length is 13 residues. CDR3 residues: CASSLSQSGELFF. CDR3 DNA: TGTGCCAGCAGCTTAAGCCAGTCCGGGGAGCTGTTTTTT. The complete variable domain, with remaining parts taken from reference TRBV7-7 and TRBJ2-2, reads GAGVSQSPRYKVTKRGQDVTLRCDPISSHATLYWYQQALGQGPEFLTYFNYEAQPDKSGLPSDRFSAERPEGSISTLTIQRTEQRDSAMYRCASSLSQSGELFFGEGSRLTVL.

This chain links TRBV6-5 with TRBJ2-3; D is unclear. Trimming shortened V by 2 bases and J by 6 bases, and 12 bases separated the two germline ends. The germline CDR1 and CDR2 sequences are MNHEY and SVGAGI. CDR3 length: 14 amino acids. The CDR3 spells CASSYGWASDTQYF. The CDR3 DNA reads TGTGCCAGCAGTTACGGGTGGGCCTCCGATACGCAGTATTTT.

The CDR3 here is CASSYSGRRGYGYTF. As DNA, the CDR3 is TGTGCCAGCAGTTACTCAGGAAGGAGAGGCTATGGCTACACCTTC. V usage is TRBV6-5 and J usage is TRBJ1-2; D remains ambiguous. Trimming removed 0 bases at V and 4 bases at J, with 12 bases between. This CDR3 is 15 amino acids long. Germline V gene lookup returns CDR1 MNHEY and CDR2 SVGAGI.

About this clonotype: Since a much larger clone is just one base distant, this may be a read error. The V call is TRBV28, the J call TRBJ2-7; 9 nucleotides align to TRBD1. This CDR3 region has 16 residues. V shed 6 bases, J shed 6 bases, and the junction held 15 bases outside the gene matches. Looked up from germline, CDR1 is MDHEN and CDR2 is SYDVKM. The CDR3 nucleotides read TGTGCCAGCAGACCCCTGGGACAGGGATCCGGAGGCGAGCAGTACTTC. Protein: CASRPLGQGSGGEQYF.

V usage is TRBV12-3 or TRBV12-4 and J usage is TRBJ2-5, with D perhaps matching TRBD2 (6 bases). The CDR3 has 15 residues. V lost 7 bases, J lost 4 bases, and 19 bases lay in between. DNA of the CDR3: TGTGCCAGCACCACGCACGGGCAGGAGGGAGAGACCCAGTACTTC. Its translation is CASTTHGQEGETQYF.

This clonotype has just a few counts. The CDR3 loop is CASSDCRGLGTRRFPTYEQYF. The CDR3, as DNA: TGTGCCAGCAGTGACTGTCGAGGTTTGGGGACCCGAAGGTTCCCTACCTACGAGCAGTACTTC. V usage is TRBV6-4 and J usage is TRBJ2-7; D is possibly TRBD1 or TRBD2 (5 bases each). The germline V and J ends were trimmed by 1 base and 2 bases, with 30 bases remaining between them. Germline CDR1 and CDR2: MRHNA and SNTAGT. This CDR3 contains 21 residues.

The chain is built from TRBV2 and TRBJ2-1; 10 bases line up with TRBD2. Germline-derived CDR1 and CDR2 are SNHLY and FYNNEI. The CDR3 contains 16 residues. Trimming at V came to 2 bases and at J to 7 bases, leaving 8 bases not matched to a gene. CDR3 region: CASSELSGGAGNEQFF. The CDR3 region has the DNA TGTGCCAGCAGTGAATTGAGCGGGGGGGCCGGTAATGAGCAGTTCTTC.

This clonotype came up many times. The rearrangement uses TRBV12-5 and TRBJ2-1; 7 nucleotides line up with TRBD2. Losses at the gene ends were 6 bases for V and 0 bases for J; bases not matched to a gene: 8. This CDR3 spans 16 amino acids. Germline V gene data show CDR1 as LGHNT and CDR2 as FRNRAP. The CDR3 protein is CASGPDGGSSYNEQFF. DNA for the CDR3: TGTGCTAGTGGCCCCGACGGGGGGAGCTCCTACAATGAGCAGTTCTTC.

As concerns this clonotype: One junction end disagrees with the germline gene, perhaps due to a read error. J is TRBJ2-3 and V is TRBV3-1, with a possible D match to TRBD2 (6 bases). Germline V gene sequence: CDR1 LGHDT, CDR2 YNNKEL (reference sequence). This CDR3 comprises 14 residues. The CDR3 here is CATSQDPAGDTQYF. The CDR3 DNA is TGTGCCACCAGCCAAGATCCGGCGGGGGATACGCAGTATTTT.

In its sample, this clonotype was seen a few times. V and J are TRBV7-9 and TRBJ2-1; the D gene is possibly TRBD1 (6 bases). Trimming cost V 3 bases and J 6 bases, with 9 bases left between them. Germline V lookup: CDR1 SEHNR, CDR2 FQNEAQ (reference sequence). The CDR3 contains 13 residues. The CDR3 sequence is CASSLDSSNEQFF. CDR3 sequence (DNA): TGTGCCAGCAGCTTGGACAGCAGCAATGAGCAGTTCTTC.

This clonotype appeared many times. The V gene is TRBV12-3 or TRBV12-4, the J gene TRBJ2-1; D is ambiguous. The V and J ends lost 5 bases and 8 bases respectively, with 10 bases between them. The CDR3 consists of 12 residues. CDR3 sequence: CASSGRFYEQFF. CDR3 in DNA: TGTGCCAGCAGTGGACGATTCTATGAGCAGTTCTTC.

This chain connects TRBV29-1 to TRBJ1-2; 8 bases agree with TRBD1. Germline CDR1 reads SQVTM; CDR2 reads ANQGSEA. The V segment lost 7 bases and the J segment 3 bases; nucleotides outside the gene matches: 13. CDR3 length: 15 residues. Written as DNA, the CDR3 is TGCAGCGCTGACCGCGGACAGGGACTCGACTATGGCTACACCTTC. Translating it yields CSADRGQGLDYGYTF.

The sample holds many counts of this clonotype. The chain is built from TRBV6-5 and TRBJ2-1; 10 positions agree with TRBD2. The CDR3 contains 17 residues. Per the germline V gene, CDR1 is MNHEY and CDR2 is SVGAGI. The J segment lost 7 bases and the V segment lost 0 bases, leaving 9 bases of the junction unmatched. The CDR3, as DNA: TGTGCCAGCAGTTACTCCGGCCTAGCGGGGGAGAGGAATGAGCAGTTCTTC. The encoded protein is CASSYSGLAGERNEQFF.

The chain links TRBV20-1 to TRBJ2-5; 8 bases line up with TRBD1. CDR3 size: 15 residues. The ends lost 2 bases at V and 5 bases at J; junction bases unmatched: 10. Germline-derived CDR1 and CDR2 are DFQATT and SNEGSKA (reference sequence). The CDR3 loop is CSARIQGGVRETQYF. CDR3 DNA sequence: TGCAGTGCTAGAATACAGGGGGGAGTTCGTGAGACCCAGTACTTC.

The V gene is TRBV6-5, the J gene TRBJ1-2, with D possibly TRBD1 on 5 matching bases. CDR1 is MNHEY and CDR2 is SVGAGI in the germline V gene. The CDR3 has 14 residues. Deletions cut 0 bases from V and 6 bases from J, with 11 bases between. CDR3 sequence (DNA): TGTGCCAGCAGTTACTCGACCAGGGAGAATGGCTACACCTTC. It translates to CASSYSTRENGYTF.

The chain uses TRBV15 and TRBJ2-2; D is possibly TRBD2 (5 bases). Germline CDR1 reads LNHNV; CDR2 reads YYDKDF (reference sequence). The ends were cut back, 2 bases at V and 5 bases at J, with 6 bases in the middle. The CDR3 has 13 amino acids. This chain's CDR3 is CATSRPGTGELFF. For the CDR3, the DNA is TGTGCCACCAGCAGACCGGGAACCGGGGAGCTGTTTTTT.

This clonotype has only a few counts. V and J are TRBV27 and TRBJ2-1, with D possibly matching TRBD2 (6 bases). The V end lost 8 bases, the J end lost 3 bases, and 11 bases lay between the germline ends. Germline CDR1 is MNHEY and CDR2 is SMNVEV (reference sequence). This CDR3 is 13 amino acids long. The CDR3 is CASGKAGYNEQFF. DNA of the CDR3: TGTGCCAGCGGTAAAGCGGGCTACAATGAGCAGTTCTTC.

This clonotype was picked up many times. The chain is built from TRBV15 and TRBJ2-7; TRBD2 aligns across 7 bases. The CDR3 has 13 amino acids. Germline assignment: CDR1 LNHNV and CDR2 YYDKDF (reference sequence). V dropped 6 bases and J dropped 6; count of bases not matched to a gene: 8. CDR3 loop: CATSPPGGREQYF. CDR3 DNA: TGTGCCACCAGTCCCCCGGGAGGCCGCGAGCAGTACTTC.

Concerning this clonotype: One end of the junction does not line up with germline, which may come from a read error. The V and J genes are TRBV14 and TRBJ2-2; D gene unclear. Per germline, CDR1 SGHDN and CDR2 FVKESK. The CDR3 loop spans 18 amino acids. The CDR3, as DNA: TGTGCCAGCAGCCCACCGCCGGGCTACAGAAGGAACGCCGGGGAGCTGTTTTTT. It yields the protein CASSPPPGYRRNAGELFF.

V usage is TRBV4-1 and J usage is TRBJ2-7; D is perhaps TRBD2 (5 bases). The CDR3 runs to 16 residues. Germline V gene data show CDR1 as MGHRA and CDR2 as YSYEKL. The V end lost 0 bases, the J end lost 5 bases, and 17 bases lay between the germline ends. The CDR3 sequence: CASSQEPRGMDHEQYF. CDR3 coding DNA: TGCGCCAGCAGCCAAGAACCCAGAGGGATGGATCACGAGCAGTACTTC.